This T cell receptor (beta chain) was found in a study of T-cell memory formation after mild COVID-19. Study summary: Each donor largely had its own TCR clusters. Regarding the study as a whole: CD4+ contracting clones lay mainly in CM and EM, CD8+ ones in EMRA. There were some responding clones in pre-infection memory, which suggested that cross-reactive memory had joined.

This clonotype was counted between two and nine times. Its target is not known. CDR3 size: 17 residues. Germline V gene lookup returns CDR1 SNHLY and CDR2 FYNNEI. Trimming took off 6 bases at V and 1 base at J, with 20 bases between the two ends. In TCRdb, the 5' RACE reads were re-called with MiXCR into one record per CDR3 protein. The sample carries approximately 570,000 distinct CDR3 sequences, more than 15% recorded once. The sequenced material came from PBMCs or a T cell subset sorted from them (not recorded which). The rearrangement uses TRBV2 and TRBJ2-3; D is perhaps TRBD1 or TRBD2 (7 bases each). This clonotype originated in an adult woman who had mild COVID-19 (a few samples of this study predate the infection). Cell type and time point are not known. CDR3 nucleotides: TGTGCCAGCAGACAAACAGGGGCGGGGGTCCGCACAGATACGCAGTATTTT. Amino acid sequence: CASRQTGAGVRTDTQYF. Using reference TRBV2 and TRBJ2-3 for the parts outside the CDR3, the full variable domain is EPEVTQTPSHQVTQMGQEVILRCVPISNHLYFYWYRQILGQKVEFLVSFYNNEISEKSEIFDDQFSVERPDGSNFTLKIRSTKLEDSAMYFCASRQTGAGVRTDTQYFGPGTRLTVL.